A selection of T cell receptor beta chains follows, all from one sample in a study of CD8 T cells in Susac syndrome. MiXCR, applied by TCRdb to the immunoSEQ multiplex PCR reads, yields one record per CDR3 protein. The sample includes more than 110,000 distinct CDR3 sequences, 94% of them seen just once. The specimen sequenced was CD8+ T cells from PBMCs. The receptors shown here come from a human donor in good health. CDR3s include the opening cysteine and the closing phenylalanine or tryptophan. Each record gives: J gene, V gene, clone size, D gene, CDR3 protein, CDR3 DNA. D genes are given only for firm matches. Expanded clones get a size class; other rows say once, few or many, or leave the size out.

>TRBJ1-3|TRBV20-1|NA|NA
CSAKGLMGGNTIYF
TGCAGTGCCAAGGGACTCATGGGGGGAAACACCATATATTTT
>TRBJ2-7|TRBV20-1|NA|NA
CSARGRIRLPNIYEQYF
TGCAGTGCTAGAGGAAGGATTAGACTCCCGAATATCTACGAGCAGTACTTC
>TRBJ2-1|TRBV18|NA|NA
CASSPMEGYNEQFF
TGTGCCAGCTCACCAATGGAAGGCTACAATGAGCAGTTCTTC
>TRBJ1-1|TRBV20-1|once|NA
CSAGNGELGAEAFF
TGCAGTGCTGGGAACGGGGAATTAGGGGCTGAAGCTTTCTTT
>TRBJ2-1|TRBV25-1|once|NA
CASSDGREQFF
TGTGCCAGCAGTGATGGGAGGGAGCAGTTCTTC
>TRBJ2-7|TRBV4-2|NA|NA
CASSQDLPAGNEQYF
TGTGCCAGCAGCCAAGATCTGCCAGCGGGCAACGAGCAGTACTTC
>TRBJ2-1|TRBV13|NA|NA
CASTTSGHNEQFF
TGTGCCAGCACGACTAGTGGCCACAATGAGCAGTTCTTC
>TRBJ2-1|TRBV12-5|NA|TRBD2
CASGAGGPNNEQFF
TGTGCTAGTGGCGCGGGAGGGCCAAACAATGAGCAGTTCTTC
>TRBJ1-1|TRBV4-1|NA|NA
CASSHPQGYTEAFF
TGCGCCAGCAGCCATCCCCAGGGGTACACTGAAGCTTTCTTT
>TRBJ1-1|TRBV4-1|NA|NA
CASSQFPGTRTEAFF
TGCGCCAGCAGCCAATTTCCCGGAACGAGGACTGAAGCTTTCTTT
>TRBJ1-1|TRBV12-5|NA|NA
CASGYSSGNTEAFF
TGTGCTAGTGGTTACTCATCAGGGAACACTGAAGCTTTCTTT
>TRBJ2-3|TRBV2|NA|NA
CASDSESKYTDTQYF
TGTGCCAGCGATTCGGAGTCAAAGTACACAGATACGCAGTATTTT
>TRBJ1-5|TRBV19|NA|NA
CASSISHYSNQPQHF
TGTGCCAGTAGTATCTCGCATTATAGCAATCAGCCCCAGCATTTT
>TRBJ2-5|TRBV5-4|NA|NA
CASSLGRGWEETQYF
TGTGCCAGCAGCTTGGGTCGCGGGTGGGAAGAGACCCAGTACTTC
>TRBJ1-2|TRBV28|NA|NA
CASTHRDAGGSYGYTF
TGTGCCAGCACCCACCGAGATGCAGGCGGCTCCTATGGCTACACCTTC
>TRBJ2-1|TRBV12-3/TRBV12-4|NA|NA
CASSPGVRINEQFF
TGTGCCAGCAGCCCAGGGGTTAGGATTAATGAGCAGTTCTTC
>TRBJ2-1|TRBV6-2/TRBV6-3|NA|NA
CASSYMAIDEQFF
TGTGCCAGCAGTTATATGGCAATCGATGAGCAGTTCTTC
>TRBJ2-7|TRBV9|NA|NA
CASSVGGQSSYEQYF
TGTGCCAGCAGCGTAGGGGGGCAGAGCTCCTACGAGCAGTACTTC
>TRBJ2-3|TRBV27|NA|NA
CASNSRTDTQYF
TGTGCCAGCAATTCAAGGACAGATACGCAGTATTTT
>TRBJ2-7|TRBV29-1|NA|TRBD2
CSVDSGRALYEQYF
TGCAGCGTTGATAGCGGGAGGGCCCTCTACGAGCAGTACTTC
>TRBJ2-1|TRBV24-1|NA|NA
CATSPGLYNEQFF
TGTGCCACATCTCCGGGACTCTACAATGAGCAGTTCTTC
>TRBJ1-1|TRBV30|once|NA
CACHRENTEAFF
TGTGCCTGCCACAGGGAGAACACTGAAGCTTTCTTT
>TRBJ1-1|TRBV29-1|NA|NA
CSGGGLGAEAFF
TGCAGCGGGGGCGGACTAGGGGCTGAAGCTTTCTTT
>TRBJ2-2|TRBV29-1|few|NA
CSGRLSGELFF
TGCAGTGGACGGCTATCCGGGGAGCTGTTTTTT
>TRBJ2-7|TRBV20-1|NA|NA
CSAYPTGQPGDEQYF
TGCAGTGCATACCCAACCGGACAGCCAGGTGACGAGCAGTACTTC
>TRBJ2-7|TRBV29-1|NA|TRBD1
CSALGQQTYYEQYF
TGCAGCGCCCTGGGACAGCAAACCTACTACGAGCAGTACTTC
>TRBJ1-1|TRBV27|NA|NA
CASRTGNTEAFF
TGTGCCAGCAGAACAGGGAACACTGAAGCTTTCTTT
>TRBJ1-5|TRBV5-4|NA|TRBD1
CASSQLGDSRQPQHF
TGTGCCAGCAGCCAATTAGGGGACAGCCGACAGCCCCAGCATTTT
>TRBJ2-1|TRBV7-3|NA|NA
CASSWAGGSGPYNEQFF
TGTGCCAGCAGCTGGGCAGGGGGTAGCGGGCCTTACAATGAGCAGTTCTTC
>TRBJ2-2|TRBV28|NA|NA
CASSPPGLLNTGELFF
TGTGCCAGCAGTCCTCCGGGACTGCTTAACACCGGGGAGCTGTTTTTT
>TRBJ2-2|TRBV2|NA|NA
CASRHGPLVGELFF
TGTGCCAGCCGTCACGGCCCCCTCGTTGGGGAGCTGTTTTTT
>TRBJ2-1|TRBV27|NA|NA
CASSLSMGRNEQFF
TGTGCCAGCAGTTTATCGATGGGTCGCAATGAGCAGTTCTTC
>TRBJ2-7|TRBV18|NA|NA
CASSPPGGRVYEQYF
TGTGCCAGCTCACCACCGGGCGGCAGAGTCTACGAGCAGTACTTC
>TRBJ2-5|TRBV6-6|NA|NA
CASSYKGTETQYF
TGTGCCAGCAGTTACAAGGGGACTGAGACCCAGTACTTC
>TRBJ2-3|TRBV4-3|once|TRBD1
CASSQAGQGRGDTQYF
TGCGCCAGCAGCCAGGCCGGACAGGGAAGGGGGGATACGCAGTATTTT
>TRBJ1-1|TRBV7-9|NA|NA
CASSSDGAEAFF
TGTGCCAGCAGCTCCGACGGAGCTGAAGCTTTCTTT
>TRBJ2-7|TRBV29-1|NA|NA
CSVEGPGPSSYEQYF
TGCAGCGTTGAAGGGCCGGGACCCTCCTCCTACGAGCAGTACTTC
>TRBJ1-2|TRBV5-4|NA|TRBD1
CASSLPGQAYGYTF
TGTGCCAGCAGCTTACCAGGACAGGCCTATGGCTACACCTTC
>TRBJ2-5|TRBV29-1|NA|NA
CSVEAGQETQYF
TGCAGCGTTGAGGCAGGACAAGAGACCCAGTACTTC
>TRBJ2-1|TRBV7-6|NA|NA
CASSWEAEQFF
TGTGCCAGCAGCTGGGAAGCTGAGCAGTTCTTC
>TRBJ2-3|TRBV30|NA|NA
CAWSVHDYQTTDTQYF
TGTGCCTGGAGTGTACACGACTACCAAACGACAGATACGCAGTATTTT
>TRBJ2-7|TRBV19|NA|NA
CASSPSRYYEQYF
TGTGCCAGTAGCCCCTCGAGGTACTACGAGCAGTACTTC
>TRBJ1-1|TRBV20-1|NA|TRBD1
CSARDLRGPNTEAFF
TGCAGTGCTAGAGATCTCAGGGGGCCGAACACTGAAGCTTTCTTT
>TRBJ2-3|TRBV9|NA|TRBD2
CASSARRGGTSTDTQYF
TGTGCCAGCAGCGCACGACGGGGGGGAACTAGCACAGATACGCAGTATTTT
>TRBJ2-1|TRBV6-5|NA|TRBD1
CASSRKQGNNEQFF
TGTGCCAGCAGCCGTAAACAGGGGAACAATGAGCAGTTCTTC
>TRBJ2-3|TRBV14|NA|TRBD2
CASSQVSLADTDTQYF
TGTGCCAGCAGCCAAGTTTCCCTAGCGGACACAGATACGCAGTATTTT